This entry lists 5 T cell receptor beta chains sequenced from one sample in a study of blood T cell repertoires in COVID-19. Assay: immunoSEQ multiplex PCR; the TCRdb copy retains only in-frame clones and omits some. The data show fewer than 400,000 clones, around nine tenths seen once. Input material: peripheral blood. These TCRs come from a human donor in a cohort sampled during active COVID-19.

The gene calls are TRBV28 and TRBJ2-1; maybe TRBD1 (5 bases). The germline V and J ends were trimmed by 2 bases and 5 bases, with 13 bases remaining between them. This CDR3 spans 15 amino acids. CDR1 and CDR2 from the germline V gene are MDHEN and SYDVKM. The DNA for the CDR3 is TGTGCCAGCAGTTTACCCGCTACACAGGACAATGAGCAGTTCTTC. It yields the protein CASSLPATQDNEQFF.

V is TRBV5-1 and J is TRBJ1-2; 9 bases are a match to TRBD1. This CDR3 is 13 amino acids long. The V gene end was trimmed by 6 bases and the J gene end by 7 bases; junction bases not matched to a gene: 7. Germline CDR1 reads SGHRS; CDR2 reads YFSETQ. The CDR3 DNA reads as TGCGCCAGCAATTTGGGACAGGGAGGTGGCTACACCTTC. This sequence encodes CASNLGQGGGYTF.

This chain joins TRBV2 and TRBJ2-3, with 7 bases aligning to TRBD2. Germline CDR1 reads SNHLY; CDR2 reads FYNNEI. The CDR3 is 15 amino acids. V gave up 6 bases and J gave up 3 bases; unmatched junction bases: 9. The CDR3 here is CASRVWEGPTDTQYF. CDR3 coding DNA: TGTGCCAGCAGGGTGTGGGAGGGCCCGACAGATACGCAGTATTTT.

The rearrangement uses TRBV18 and TRBJ2-7, with 8 bases matching TRBD1. The CDR3 loop spans 16 amino acids. CDR1 is KGHSH, CDR2 LQKENI, per germline. Trimming removed 3 bases from V and 4 bases from J; junction bases left unmatched: 11. DNA for the CDR3: TGTGCCAGCTCACCCACGGTGGCAGGGGGCGCGTACGAGCAGTACTTC. Amino acid sequence: CASSPTVAGGAYEQYF.

The chain carries TRBV5-1 and TRBJ2-7; 13 positions agree with TRBD2. Trimming cost V 3 bases and J 2 bases; bases outside gene matches: 8. The CDR3 consists of 17 residues. Germline-derived CDR1 and CDR2 are SGHRS and YFSETQ. The CDR3 loop reads CASSWTTSGRRAYEQYF. The CDR3 DNA sequence: TGCGCCAGCAGCTGGACGACTAGCGGGAGGAGGGCCTACGAGCAGTACTTC.